This TCR beta chain appears in the sequencing data of a study of human T cells and chemical hapten exposure. General observations from the study: Sensitizing with DPC caused no change in TCRs above 1 in 1000 frequency. Positive correlation was observed between PT1 expanded TCR counts and patch test score.

TCRdb analysed the RACE reads with MiXCR anew, one entry per CDR3 protein. The table shows some 74,000 distinct CDR3 sequences, with less than 15% occurring only once. In its sample, this clonotype was seen many times. No antigen is known for it. Time point specified: pre-sensitization, week 0. Treatment here: therapeutic diphenylcyclopropenone sensitization with weekly scalp DPC. From germline, CDR1 is SQVTM and CDR2 ANQGSEA. V lost 6 bases and J lost 4, with 13 bases in between. The CDR3 is 13 amino acids. This TCR was sampled from a woman aged 45 to 65 with alopecia areata. Some clones in this sample may be carry-over from other donors' samples. This specimen was whole blood, taken in connection with sensitization to the hapten diphenylcyclopropenone (DPC). V and J are TRBV29-1 and TRBJ2-1, with D hard to call. This chain's CDR3 is CSVGVQLYNEQFF. The CDR3 DNA reads TGCAGCGTCGGAGTACAGCTGTACAATGAGCAGTTCTTC.